A single sample is the source of the 31 T cell receptor beta chains below, sequenced in a study of blood T cell repertoires in COVID-19. Profiled with immunoSEQ multiplex PCR; TCRdb holds only in-frame clones, not every one. Of about 83,000 clones in the sample, around 80% are singletons; the top ten hold 15% to 19%. Sequences were obtained from peripheral blood. These receptors came from a woman of 80 years or more with acute or convalescent COVID-19.

The chain recombines TRBV7-2 with TRBJ2-6; 8 bases line up with TRBD2. CDR1 SGHTA and CDR2 FQGNSA come from the germline V gene. The CDR3 sequence is 16 residues long. Unmatched junction bases numbered 9, after V lost 7 bases and J lost 4 bases. CDR3 nucleotides: TGTGCCAGCACGGGGGGGGTCGGGTCCGGGGCCAACGTCCTGACTTTC. Translating it yields CASTGGVGSGANVLTF.

This chain connects TRBV27 to TRBJ2-5; D ambiguous. V lost 4 bases and J lost 5, with 14 bases in between. There are 14 residues in the CDR3. Per germline, CDR1 MNHEY and CDR2 SMNVEV (reference sequence). CDR3 bases: TGTGCCAGCAGTTCCTTGAGTGATTGGGAGACCCAGTACTTC. Translated: CASSSLSDWETQYF.

J is TRBJ2-2 and V is TRBV3-1 (or the pseudogene TRBV3-2); tentative D call: TRBD2 (7 bases). Germline CDR1 and CDR2: LGHDT and YNNKEL (reference sequence). V dropped 4 bases and J dropped 1 base, with 25 bases sitting between them. This CDR3 has 20 amino acids. The CDR3 region has the DNA TGTGCCAGCAGCCGCCTTCGGGGGGCGAGGTCTGGGAGGAACACCGGGGAGCTGTTTTTT. Protein: CASSRLRGARSGRNTGELFF.

The rearrangement links TRBV6-5 to TRBJ1-4; 7 bases are a match to TRBD1. The CDR3 loop spans 13 amino acids. V trimming: 6 bases; J trimming: 7 bases; junction bases outside the gene matches: 5. The V gene's germline CDR1 is MNHEY and CDR2 SVGAGI. CDR3 in amino acids: CASRDRLGEKLFF. The CDR3 region has the DNA TGTGCCAGCAGGGACAGGTTGGGTGAAAAACTGTTTTTT.

The V gene is TRBV3-1 (or the pseudogene TRBV3-2), the J gene TRBJ1-1; the match to TRBD1 covers 8 bases. The CDR3 sequence is 14 residues long. The V segment lost 4 bases and the J segment 4 bases; nucleotides outside the gene matches: 5. The germline V gene encodes CDR1 LGHDT and CDR2 YNNKEL (reference sequence). CDR3 sequence (DNA): TGTGCCAGCAGCCGCCCAGGACAGGGCACTGAAGCTTTCTTT. Translated: CASSRPGQGTEAFF.

A few counts support this clone. The V gene is TRBV2, the J gene TRBJ2-1, with D possibly matching TRBD1 (7 bases). This CDR3 spans 13 amino acids. V gave up 2 bases and J gave up 7 bases, with 9 bases separating them. Germline V CDR1 and CDR2: SNHLY, FYNNEI. The CDR3 nucleotides read TGTGCCAGCAGTGAACCAGGGGGGAATGAGCAGTTCTTC. Its translation is CASSEPGGNEQFF.

This clone showed up just once. This sequence joins TRBV4-2 and TRBJ2-1; no definite D call. The CDR3 loop spans 15 amino acids. Trimming pared 0 bases from V and 4 bases from J, leaving 10 bases between. CDR1 and CDR2 from the germline V gene are LGHNA and YNFKEQ. CDR3: CASSQDGEAYNEQFF. The CDR3 DNA follows: TGTGCCAGCAGCCAAGATGGTGAAGCTTACAATGAGCAGTTCTTC.

Here the CDR3 DNA reads TGCGCCAGCAGCCAAGAGGGCACAGTCAGCGAGCAGTACTTC. It yields the protein CASSQEGTVSEQYF. The chain recombines TRBV4-1 with TRBJ2-7; D call uncertain. Germline V gene data show CDR1 as MGHRA and CDR2 as YSYEKL. The CDR3 length is 14 residues. V lost 0 bases to trimming and J lost 6 bases, with 12 bases between them.

V and J are TRBV7-2 and TRBJ2-7; D might be TRBD2 (6 bases). Germline assignment: CDR1 SGHTA and CDR2 FQGNSA. V was cut by 1 base and J by 0 bases, with 13 bases left in between. CDR3 size: 16 residues. CDR3: CASSLGRWGVSYEQYF. The DNA of the CDR3 is TGTGCCAGCAGCTTAGGACGATGGGGGGTCTCCTACGAGCAGTACTTC.

The chain employs TRBV5-1 and TRBJ1-1; 8 bases map to TRBD1. Losses at the gene ends were 1 base for V and 4 bases for J; bases not matched to a gene: 3. CDR3 length: 14 residues. Germline V gene data show CDR1 as SGHRS and CDR2 as YFSETQ. CDR3 DNA sequence: TGCGCCAGCAGCTTGCAGGGGGCGGTCACTGAAGCTTTCTTT. Translating gives CASSLQGAVTEAFF.

The rearrangement joins TRBV30 to TRBJ2-7; no definite D call. The germline V gene encodes CDR1 GTSNPN and CDR2 SVGIG (reference sequence). Trimming removed 1 base at V and 2 bases at J, with 12 bases between. CDR3 length: 14 residues. CDR3 loop: CAWSEQAFPYEQYF. The DNA of the CDR3 is TGTGCCTGGAGTGAGCAAGCGTTCCCCTACGAGCAGTACTTC.

The chain recombines TRBV2 with TRBJ2-6, with a possible D match to TRBD2 (6 bases). CDR1 and CDR2 (germline): SNHLY, FYNNEI. The germline V and J ends were trimmed by 7 bases and 2 bases, with 12 bases remaining between them. The CDR3 is made up of 15 amino acids. CDR3 sequence: CASIRGSPGANVLTF. The DNA for the CDR3 is TGTGCCAGCATACGGGGGTCTCCTGGGGCCAACGTCCTGACTTTC.

This clone was seen just once. The genes are TRBV6-2 or TRBV6-3 and TRBJ1-6; no firm D call. This CDR3 is 14 amino acids long. V lost 2 bases to trimming and J lost 6 bases, with 8 bases between them. CDR1 is MNHEY, CDR2 SVGEGT, per germline. DNA of the CDR3: TGTGCCAGCAGTTACCGGGAGATTAATTCACCCCTCCACTTT. It translates to CASSYREINSPLHF.

V usage is TRBV10-2 and J usage is TRBJ2-5, with TRBD1 matching over 7 bases. The CDR3 is 14 residues long. Germline-derived CDR1 and CDR2 are WSHSY and SAAADI. V lost 5 bases and J lost 5; bases outside the gene matches: 8. The CDR3 region has the DNA TGCGCCAGCAGTTCCGGGACAGATTCGGAGACCCAGTACTTC. It yields the protein CASSSGTDSETQYF.

The table lists this clone with a count of one. The chain is built from TRBV25-1 and TRBJ1-3; 11 positions match TRBD1. V shed 4 bases and J 5 bases; nucleotides not matched to a gene: 4. This CDR3 region has 15 residues. CDR1 is MGHDK, CDR2 SYGVNS, per germline. The CDR3 region is CASSGTGGRRNTIYF. The CDR3 DNA follows: TGTGCCAGCAGTGGGACAGGGGGCCGTAGAAACACCATATATTTT.

The V and J genes are TRBV30 and TRBJ1-3, with D unresolved. The V end was cut by 4 bases, the J end by 0 bases, with 7 bases between. This CDR3 region has 13 residues. Germline V gives CDR1 GTSNPN, CDR2 SVGIG (reference sequence). This CDR3 reads CAWTRNSGNTIYF. CDR3 DNA sequence: TGTGCCTGGACGCGTAACTCTGGAAACACCATATATTTT.

The rearrangement links TRBV6-7 to TRBJ1-1; D is perhaps TRBD1 (5 bases). TRBV6-7 is identified as an open reading frame with a role that is uncertain. V was clipped by 6 bases and J by 6 bases, with 14 bases between them. This CDR3 is built from 13 residues. DNA of the CDR3: TGTGCCAGCAGCCTTAAACCGGGGGCTGAAGCTTTCTTT. Amino acids: CASSLKPGAEAFF.

The chain uses TRBV10-1 and TRBJ2-1; 9 bases fit TRBD2. V lost 2 bases and J lost 0; bases outside the gene matches: 2. Germline V CDR1 and CDR2: WNHNN, SYGVQD (reference sequence). The CDR3 runs to 16 residues. CDR3 nucleotide sequence: TGCGCCAGCAGTGAGGCGACTAGCGGCTCCTACAATGAGCAGTTCTTC. Its translation is CASSEATSGSYNEQFF.

This rearrangement joins TRBV5-8 to TRBJ2-1; 7 bases align to TRBD1. J was trimmed by 4 bases and V by 1 base; bases with no gene match: 2. CDR1 and CDR2 (germline): SGHTS, YDEGEE. The CDR3 totals 14 residues. The CDR3 here is CASSLRDRYNEQFF. The CDR3 DNA reads as TGTGCCAGCAGCTTGCGGGACAGATACAATGAGCAGTTCTTC. The full variable domain, completed using reference TRBV5-8 and TRBJ2-1, is EAGVTQSPTHLIKTRGQQATLRCSPISGHTSVYWYQQALGLGLQFLLWYDEGEERNRGNFPPRFSGRQFPNYSSELNVNALELEDSALYLCASSLRDRYNEQFFGPGTRLTVL.

Only a few counts were recorded for this clone. The rearrangement uses TRBV7-9 and TRBJ1-3; no firm D call. Germline CDR1 reads SEHNR; CDR2 reads FQNEAQ (reference sequence). Trimming removed 2 bases from V and 0 bases from J, with 11 bases in between. The CDR3 contains 16 residues. CDR3 loop: CASSLLARDSGNTIYF. Written as DNA, the CDR3 is TGTGCCAGCAGCTTACTCGCCCGGGACTCTGGAAACACCATATATTTT. The whole variable domain, remainder taken from reference TRBV7-9 and TRBJ1-3, is DTGVSQNPRHKITKRGQNVTFRCDPISEHNRLYWYRQTLGQGPEFLTYFQNEAQLEKSRLLSDRFSAERPKGSFSTLEIQRTEQGDSAMYLCASSLLARDSGNTIYFGEGSWLTVV.

The V and J genes are TRBV4-3 and TRBJ2-7; 9 bases agree with TRBD1. Germline V CDR1 and CDR2: LGHNA, YSLEER. V gave up 1 base and J gave up 2 bases; unmatched junction bases: 6. The CDR3 is 16 residues long. The CDR3 DNA is TGCGCCAGCAGCCAAGTGGGCGGGACAGGGACCTACGAGCAGTACTTC. Translating gives CASSQVGGTGTYEQYF.

The V call is TRBV24-1, the J call TRBJ2-2; the D gene is possibly TRBD2 (6 bases). The length of the CDR3 is 14 residues. Trimming removed 9 bases at V and 0 bases at J, with 10 bases between. Germline V gene data show CDR1 as KGHDR and CDR2 as SFDVKD. DNA for the CDR3: TGTGCCACCTCCGGGACTGCGAACACCGGGGAGCTGTTTTTT. Protein sequence: CATSGTANTGELFF.

The gene calls are TRBV19 and TRBJ1-1, with D tentatively TRBD1 (5 bases). The V gene's germline CDR1 is LNHDA and CDR2 SQIVND (reference sequence). Trimming cost V 5 bases and J 3 bases, with 16 bases left between them. The CDR3 runs 15 residues. The CDR3 coding sequence is TGTGCCAGTAGTCTCAAGGGGCGCGGTGACACTGAAGCTTTCTTT. Amino acids: CASSLKGRGDTEAFF.

The rearrangement links TRBV7-2 to TRBJ1-1, with 8 bases aligning to TRBD1. Per the germline V gene, CDR1 is SGHTA and CDR2 is FQGNSA. Trimming removed 6 bases from V and 1 base from J; junction bases left unmatched: 4. The CDR3 is made up of 14 amino acids. The CDR3 region has the DNA TGTGCCAGCAGTTATGACAGGGGGAACACTGAAGCTTTCTTT. It specifies CASSYDRGNTEAFF.

The chain is built from TRBV5-1 and TRBJ1-2; perhaps TRBD1 as D (5 bases). There are 14 residues in the CDR3. V was cut by 6 bases and J by 8 bases, with 20 bases left in between. The V gene's germline CDR1 is SGHRS and CDR2 YFSETQ. The CDR3 spells CASTNRDSGWGYTF. For the CDR3, the DNA is TGCGCCAGCACCAACCGGGACTCCGGATGGGGCTACACCTTC.

This clone was seen more than once but under ten times. This chain connects TRBV5-4 to TRBJ2-7; 7 nucleotides align to TRBD1. Unmatched junction bases numbered 6, after V lost 4 bases and J lost 5 bases. The CDR3 spans 13 residues. The germline CDR1 and CDR2 sequences are SGHNT and YYREEE (reference sequence). The CDR3 loop reads CASSEGARDEQYF. CDR3 bases: TGTGCCAGCAGCGAGGGGGCGCGGGACGAGCAGTACTTC.

This clone was detected a few times. The V and J genes are TRBV6-5 and TRBJ2-7, with a possible D match to TRBD2 (5 bases). V was pared by 9 bases and J by 2 bases, with 14 bases between. Germline V gene lookup returns CDR1 MNHEY and CDR2 SVGAGI. CDR3 length equals 13 residues. CDR3 loop: CASSPAGTYEQYF. The CDR3 DNA sequence: TGTGCCAGTAGTCCGGCGGGCACCTACGAGCAGTACTTC.

V and J are TRBV5-6 and TRBJ1-2, with D possibly being TRBD1 (5 bases). The CDR3 is 14 amino acids. Trimming pared 0 bases from V and 4 bases from J, leaving 10 bases between. The V gene's germline CDR1 is SGHDT and CDR2 YYEEEE. CDR3 amino acids: CASSLDRLPYGYTF. The CDR3 DNA reads TGTGCCAGCAGCTTGGACAGGCTCCCCTATGGCTACACCTTC.

As for this clone: Lacking the conserved final phenylalanine or tryptophan, this CDR3 likely reflects a read error. It is unclear where the CDR3 begins or ends on the DNA, so no DNA is shown, and the CDR3 is as TCRdb lists it. The chain joins TRBV6-5 to TRBJ2-4; whether TRBD1, the table's D call, matches the DNA was not checked. Counting both end residues, the CDR3 totals 14 amino acids. CDR1 and CDR2 (germline): MNHEY, SVGAGI. The CDR3 is CASSDSGTGWMGGL.

The chain employs TRBV25-1 and TRBJ1-6; D gene ambiguous. V lost 4 bases, J lost 1 base, and 5 bases lay in between. Germline loops: CDR1 MGHDK, CDR2 SYGVNS. The CDR3 runs 14 residues. The CDR3 DNA follows: TGTGCCAGCAGTGTAATATCCTATAATTCACCCCTCCACTTT. This gives the protein CASSVISYNSPLHF.

The rearrangement uses TRBV27 and TRBJ1-4; a possible D gene is TRBD1 (5 bases). The CDR3 length is 20 residues. Trimming took off 6 bases at V and 2 bases at J, with 28 bases between the two ends. Germline loops: CDR1 MNHEY, CDR2 SMNVEV (reference sequence). The CDR3 protein is CASRSSYRVARRGTNEKLFF. The CDR3 DNA reads TGTGCCAGCAGGTCTTCATACCGGGTCGCCCGGCGGGGCACTAATGAAAAACTGTTTTTT.